In its sample, the clone carrying this T cell receptor (beta chain) was seen once. This entry comes from a study of cytomegalovirus exposure and HLA in healthy donors. In the PCR, 60 Vbeta and 13 Jbeta primers were used. Source study methods: Later reanalysis found around 84 million unique TCR beta chains, 10 million to 14 million of them shared. Generated by immunoSEQ multiplex PCR, the TCRdb table keeps only in-frame clones and is missing some. The V and J calls and the clone size are those of that table, but D and trimming were determined from the DNA. Among 200,000 or so clones listed, roughly four fifths were seen once. Specimen: PBMCs. The TCR was taken from a girl aged 10 to 17 in good health and CMV-seronegative.

In DNA, the CDR3 is TGTGCCAGCAGTTTATCGCTCGGAGGGGGCAACTATGGCTACACCTTC. It encodes CASSLSLGGGNYGYTF. The chain couples TRBV27 to TRBJ1-2, with 7 bases that match TRBD1. Looked up from germline, CDR1 is MNHEY and CDR2 is SMNVEV (reference sequence). V shed 0 bases, J shed 2 bases, and the junction held 6 bases outside the gene matches. This CDR3 contains 16 residues.